What follows are 29 T cell receptor beta chains derived from one specimen sequenced in a study of blood T cells in healthy people across ages. Primed by a sample-barcoded 5' primer and a J-beta primer mix, a second PCR proceeded for roughly 7 to 11 cycles. TCRdb re-derived calls from the 5' RACE reads in MiXCR, one entry per CDR3 protein. The repertoire holds 650,000 to 1,000,000 distinct CDR3 sequences, with under 40% as singletons. The sequencing input was blood. These receptors all come from a man aged 18 to 29 in good health.

Turning to this clonotype: A much larger clone is a single base away; this may be a read error. The chain couples TRBV12-3 or TRBV12-4 to TRBJ2-1; 8 bases are shared with TRBD1. This CDR3 is 21 amino acids long. Trimming took 3 bases from V and 0 from J; bases not matched to a gene: 19. For the CDR3, the DNA is TGTGCCAGCAGTTTCCAAGAACCGGGACAGGCATACGAGAGCTCCTACAATGAGCAGTTCTTC. It specifies CASSFQEPGQAYESSYNEQFF.

Many counts were recorded for this clonotype. The chain recombines TRBV10-3 with TRBJ1-4; tentatively, D is TRBD1 (5 bases). CDR3 length equals 16 residues. In germline, CDR1 is ENHRY, CDR2 SYGVKD. Trimming took 3 bases from V and 2 from J, leaving 13 bases between them. CDR3 sequence: CAISDPRVETNEKLFF. The CDR3, as DNA: TGTGCCATCAGTGACCCCAGGGTTGAGACTAATGAAAAACTGTTTTTT.

The chain uses TRBV14 and TRBJ1-2; 12 bases agree with TRBD1. Germline V CDR1 and CDR2: SGHDN, FVKESK. The CDR3 loop spans 16 amino acids. V dropped 6 bases and J dropped 4; count of bases not matched to a gene: 9. CDR3 loop: CASRSSGTGGRYGYTF. The CDR3 nucleotides are TGTGCCAGCAGGAGTTCCGGGACAGGGGGCCGCTATGGCTACACCTTC.

The chain couples TRBV5-1 to TRBJ2-6; D is perhaps TRBD1 (6 bases). Looked up from germline, CDR1 is SGHRS and CDR2 is YFSETQ. V lost 4 bases and J 5 bases, leaving 22 bases between the germline ends. This CDR3 region has 18 residues. The CDR3 nucleotides are TGCGCCAGCAGCACGAATATTTTTTCAGGGGCCAGGGCCAACGTCCTGACTTTC. It yields the protein CASSTNIFSGARANVLTF.

This sequence joins TRBV20-1 and TRBJ2-7; no definite D call. CDR3 size: 12 residues. The germline gives CDR1 DFQATT, CDR2 SNEGSKA (reference sequence). Trimming stripped 4 bases from V and 7 bases from J, with 14 bases between. This CDR3 is CSANSGDNEQYF. CDR3 nucleotides: TGCAGTGCTAACTCCGGCGACAATGAGCAGTACTTC.

This clonotype was picked up a small number of times. The chain joins TRBV7-3 to TRBJ2-1; D gene ambiguous. The CDR3 extends over 16 amino acids. With 4 bases removed from V and 3 bases from J, the gap between germline ends came to 16 bases. Germline assignment: CDR1 SGHTA and CDR2 FQGTGA. CDR3 protein: CASSSMKGGNYNEQFF. The DNA for the CDR3 is TGTGCCAGCAGCTCGATGAAGGGCGGAAACTACAATGAGCAGTTCTTC.

The V and J genes are TRBV2 and TRBJ2-6, with D possibly being TRBD1 (6 bases). V was trimmed by 6 bases and J by 0 bases, leaving 15 bases between them. CDR3 length equals 17 residues. Germline-derived CDR1 and CDR2 are SNHLY and FYNNEI. CDR3 sequence reads: CASSNQGGRSGANVLTF. The CDR3 nucleotides read TGTGCCAGCAGCAACCAAGGGGGACGCTCTGGGGCCAACGTCCTGACTTTC.

J is TRBJ1-2 and V is TRBV18, with TRBD1 matching over 8 bases. Losses at the gene ends were 3 bases for V and 1 base for J; bases not matched to a gene: 4. The CDR3 spans 15 residues. The germline CDR1 and CDR2 sequences are KGHSH and LQKENI. Here the CDR3 DNA reads TGTGCCAGCTCACCTCAGACAGGGGATAACTATGGCTACACCTTC. This codes for CASSPQTGDNYGYTF.

The J gene is TRBJ2-1, the V gene TRBV20-1; 11 bases map to TRBD2. The V gene's germline CDR1 is DFQATT and CDR2 SNEGSKA (reference sequence). Unmatched junction bases numbered 9, after V lost 0 bases and J lost 8 bases. The CDR3 has 16 amino acids. CDR3 in amino acids: CSARDIFSGGADEQFF. In DNA, the CDR3 is TGCAGTGCTAGAGACATTTTTAGCGGGGGGGCCGATGAGCAGTTCTTC.

The chain is built from TRBV4-1 and TRBJ2-2; 10 bases are shared with TRBD1. Germline loops: CDR1 MGHRA, CDR2 YSYEKL. V lost 4 bases and J lost 8; bases outside the gene matches: 10. This CDR3 is built from 16 residues. CDR3 DNA: TGCGCCAGCAGCCCAATTCGACAGGGGGCGGCGGGGGAGCTGTTTTTT. Its protein is CASSPIRQGAAGELFF.

The rearrangement links TRBV7-9 to TRBJ1-4, with 7 bases aligning to TRBD1. Germline assignment: CDR1 SEHNR and CDR2 FQNEAQ (reference sequence). The CDR3 runs to 14 residues. V gave up 5 bases and J gave up 12 bases; unmatched junction bases: 12. CDR3 region: CASSAGGARYELFF. The DNA for the CDR3 is TGTGCCAGCAGCGCAGGGGGGGCGCGTTATGAACTGTTTTTT.

The rearrangement joins TRBV4-3 to TRBJ2-4; D gene uncertain. V dropped 0 bases and J dropped 0 bases, with 6 bases sitting between them. Germline assignment: CDR1 LGHNA and CDR2 YSLEER. The CDR3 totals 15 residues. CDR3 amino acids: CASSQEGEAKNIQYF. CDR3 DNA sequence: TGCGCCAGCAGCCAAGAAGGCGAAGCCAAAAACATTCAGTACTTC.

A few counts support this clonotype. The chain employs TRBV7-3 and TRBJ2-7; D possibly uses TRBD1 or TRBD2 (6 bases each). Trimming took off 5 bases at V and 3 bases at J, with 11 bases between the two ends. Germline V gene lookup returns CDR1 SGHTA and CDR2 FQGTGA. The CDR3 totals 13 residues. In nucleotides, the CDR3 is TGTGCCAGCAGCGCGGGGACAAACTACGAGCAGTACTTC. Its translation is CASSAGTNYEQYF.

About this clonotype: A much larger clone sits a single nucleotide away, making a read error possible. The chain has TRBV10-3 and TRBJ2-6; tentatively, D is TRBD1 (5 bases). The CDR3 length is 20 residues. Trimming pared 2 bases from V and 0 bases from J, leaving 20 bases between. Germline V gene lookup returns CDR1 ENHRY and CDR2 SYGVKD. The CDR3 reads CAISEGIKQEAVSGANVLTF. CDR3 DNA: TGTGCCATCAGTGAGGGAATTAAACAGGAAGCCGTCTCTGGGGCCAACGTCCTGACTTTC.

This clonotype was picked up a small number of times. This chain uses TRBV4-2 with TRBJ1-4; TRBD1 might be the D (5 bases). Per the germline V gene, CDR1 is LGHNA and CDR2 is YNFKEQ. Trimming cost V 8 bases and J 5 bases, with 15 bases left between them. The CDR3 covers 14 residues. The CDR3 coding sequence is TGTGCCAGCCGCCTCGGGGACTCCAATGAAAAACTGTTTTTT. Residues: CASRLGDSNEKLFF.

CDR3 coding DNA: TGTGCCAGCAGGCGACAGGGACTCGACGAGCAGTACTTC. It translates to CASRRQGLDEQYF. The J gene is TRBJ2-7, the V gene TRBV28, with D maybe TRBD1 (7 bases). The length of the CDR3 is 13 residues. CDR1 is MDHEN, CDR2 SYDVKM, per germline. The V end lost 6 bases, the J end lost 5 bases, and 14 bases lay between the germline ends.

This clonotype has just one count. The chain links TRBV28 to TRBJ1-5; D not resolved. Deletions cut 2 bases from V and 0 bases from J, with 14 bases between. Germline-derived CDR1 and CDR2 are MDHEN and SYDVKM. This CDR3 has 17 residues. CDR3: CASSLVPSRASNQPQHF. The CDR3 DNA follows: TGTGCCAGCAGTTTAGTCCCCTCACGGGCTAGCAATCAGCCCCAGCATTTT.

Only a few counts were recorded for this clonotype. The genes are TRBV7-2 and TRBJ1-6, with a possible D match to TRBD1 (5 bases). The CDR3 contains 17 residues. With 2 bases removed from V and 0 bases from J, the gap between germline ends came to 11 bases. CDR1 SGHTA and CDR2 FQGNSA come from the germline V gene. The CDR3 protein is CASSLTRDPSYNSPLHF. The DNA of the CDR3 is TGTGCCAGCAGCTTAACCAGGGACCCCTCCTATAATTCACCCCTCCACTTT.

This clonotype was detected only a few times. The V call is TRBV5-1, the J call TRBJ1-2; D is undetermined. CDR1 and CDR2 (germline): SGHRS, YFSETQ. This CDR3 spans 14 amino acids. The V and J ends lost 4 bases and 6 bases respectively, with 16 bases between them. In DNA form, the CDR3 reads TGCGCCAGCAGCAAAGCTTCAGAAGAGGATGGCTACACCTTC. Translation gives CASSKASEEDGYTF.

This rearrangement joins TRBV12-3 or TRBV12-4 to TRBJ2-3; 8 bases agree with TRBD2. The CDR3 runs 16 residues. The V and J ends lost 5 bases and 1 base, in that order; junction bases with no gene match: 8. The CDR3 DNA follows: TGTGCCAGCAGTCCTCGCGGGGGGCCGGGCACAGATACGCAGTATTTT. Its protein product is CASSPRGGPGTDTQYF.

This clonotype was recorded a few times. The chain is built from TRBV5-1 and TRBJ2-5; perhaps TRBD1 as D (5 bases). CDR1 SGHRS and CDR2 YFSETQ come from the germline V gene. CDR3 length: 16 amino acids. The ends were cut back, 0 bases at V and 5 bases at J, with 17 bases in the middle. CDR3 region: CASSLDLGVIGETQYF. The CDR3 DNA follows: TGCGCCAGCAGCTTGGATTTAGGGGTCATCGGGGAGACCCAGTACTTC.

The V call is TRBV7-9, the J call TRBJ2-1, with 7 bases lining up with TRBD1. Germline CDR1 is SEHNR and CDR2 is FQNEAQ (reference sequence). The CDR3 covers 14 residues. Trimming removed 8 bases from V and 4 bases from J; junction bases left unmatched: 8. The CDR3 spells CASLAGTVYNEQFF. CDR3 bases: TGTGCCAGCCTAGCCGGGACAGTTTACAATGAGCAGTTCTTC.

V is TRBV7-8 and J is TRBJ2-1; D is unclear. V gave up 5 bases and J gave up 5 bases, with 13 bases separating them. CDR3 length: 14 residues. Looked up from germline, CDR1 is SGHVS and CDR2 is FQNEAQ. Here the CDR3 DNA reads TGTGCCAGCAGCCAAGATTTGTGGAACAATGAGCAGTTCTTC. This translates into CASSQDLWNNEQFF.

The J gene is TRBJ2-7, the V gene TRBV4-1; D remains ambiguous. V was trimmed by 1 base and J by 0 bases, leaving 10 bases between them. The length of the CDR3 is 15 residues. CDR1 is MGHRA and CDR2 is YSYEKL in the germline V gene. CDR3 sequence (DNA): TGCGCCAGCAGCCAAGTCGAAGGCGACTCCTACGAGCAGTACTTC. Its translation: CASSQVEGDSYEQYF.

The rearrangement links TRBV5-1 to TRBJ1-6; D gene ambiguous. There are 16 residues in the CDR3. Germline lookup yields CDR1 SGHRS and CDR2 YFSETQ. Deletions cut 0 bases from V and 6 bases from J, with 13 bases between. CDR3: CASSLDTNGRNSPLHF. In DNA form, the CDR3 reads TGCGCCAGCAGCTTGGACACCAACGGGCGTAATTCACCCCTCCACTTT.

The chain joins TRBV20-1 to TRBJ2-3; 12 bases line up with TRBD2. After removal of 5 bases from V and 1 base from J, the junction contained 1 base not matched to a gene. CDR3 length equals 14 residues. Looked up from germline, CDR1 is DFQATT and CDR2 is SNEGSKA (reference sequence). For the CDR3, the DNA is TGCAGTGCTCCTAGCGGGGGGGGCACAGATACGCAGTATTTT. This codes for CSAPSGGGTDTQYF.

This clonotype was seen only a few times. V is TRBV29-1 and J is TRBJ1-1; 7 bases line up with TRBD1. V shed 7 bases, J shed 5 bases, and the junction held 1 base outside the gene matches. Germline assignment: CDR1 SQVTM and CDR2 ANQGSEA. The CDR3 length is 10 residues. Here the CDR3 reads CSGRGTEAFF. The DNA for the CDR3 is TGCAGCGGCAGGGGGACTGAAGCTTTCTTT.

This clonotype was seen only a few times. The V call is TRBV20-1, the J call TRBJ2-7; D may match TRBD1 or TRBD2 (6 bases each). The CDR3 is 14 residues long. CDR1 and CDR2 from the germline V gene are DFQATT and SNEGSKA (reference sequence). Trimming took off 3 bases at V and 3 bases at J, with 15 bases between the two ends. CDR3 sequence reads: CSARGGGVDYEQYF. The CDR3 bases are TGCAGTGCTAGGGGGGGCGGGGTCGACTACGAGCAGTACTTC.

The rearrangement joins TRBV3-1 to TRBJ2-1, with 16 bases lining up with TRBD2. Trimming cost V 3 bases and J 7 bases; bases outside gene matches: 6. CDR1 and CDR2 (germline): LGHDT, YNNKEL (reference sequence). This CDR3 has 17 residues. The CDR3 region is CASSQGLAGGLLNEQFF. The CDR3, as DNA: TGTGCCAGCAGCCAGGGACTAGCGGGGGGGCTATTAAATGAGCAGTTCTTC.